The clone carrying this T cell receptor beta chain was counted many times. The observed sequence ends 3 residues before the CDR3 terminus, with the missing tail filled in from the germline J gene. V lost 0 bases and J 5 bases, leaving 4 bases between the germline ends. This CDR3 is 12 amino acids long. From germline, CDR1 is DFQATT and CDR2 SNEGSKA (reference sequence). TCRdb keeps only in-frame clones here, not all; method: immunoSEQ multiplex PCR. Observed in the sample are more than 35,000 clones, none of them singletons. This sample was taken from a study of T cell clonality in common variable immunodeficiency.

This chain uses TRBV20-1 with TRBJ2-2; no reliable D call. This clonotype was sampled from a person aged 18 to 69 in good health. The sample taken for sequencing was peripheral blood mononuclear cells. The CDR3 spells CSAREGTGELFF. The CDR3 DNA, read in part, is TGCAGTGCTAGAGAAGGGACCGGGGAG.